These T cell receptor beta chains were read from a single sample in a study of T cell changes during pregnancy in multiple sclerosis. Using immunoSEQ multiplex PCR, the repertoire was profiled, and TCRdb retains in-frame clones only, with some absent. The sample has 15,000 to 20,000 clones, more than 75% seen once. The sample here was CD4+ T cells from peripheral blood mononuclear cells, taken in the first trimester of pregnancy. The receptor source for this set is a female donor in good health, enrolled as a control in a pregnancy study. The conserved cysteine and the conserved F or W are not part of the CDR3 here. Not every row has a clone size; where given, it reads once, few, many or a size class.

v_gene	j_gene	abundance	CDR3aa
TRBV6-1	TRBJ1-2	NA	ASSESSGYT
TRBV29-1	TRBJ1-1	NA	SAMGQGEAF
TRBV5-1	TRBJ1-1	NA	ASSEGQGNTEAF
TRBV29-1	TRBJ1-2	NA	SVVPTGDYGYT
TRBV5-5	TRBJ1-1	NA	ASSLEGSTEAF
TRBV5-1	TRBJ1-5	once	ASSWTGGPNQPQH
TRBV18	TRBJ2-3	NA	ASSPLGLAGVADTQY
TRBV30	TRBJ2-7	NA	AWSPGGPYEQY
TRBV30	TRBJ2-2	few	AWSVPGWKGALVDTGELF
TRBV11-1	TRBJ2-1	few	ASSLIGTLSYNEQF
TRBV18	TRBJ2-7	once	ASSPGGGLYEQY
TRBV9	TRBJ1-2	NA	ASSVAGLDYGYT
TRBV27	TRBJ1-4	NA	ASADRVPNEKLF
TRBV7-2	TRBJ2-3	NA	ASSLVGRGGTDTQY
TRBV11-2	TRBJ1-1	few	ASSSRTGGVEAF
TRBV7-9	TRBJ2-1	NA	ASSPGLGADNEQF
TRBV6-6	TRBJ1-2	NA	ASANRVRDYGYT
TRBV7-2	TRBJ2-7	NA	ASSLGRLGGGYSYEQY
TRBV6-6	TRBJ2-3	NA	ASSPGGPTDTQY